Described below is a single T cell receptor beta chain sequence and its context. Its antigen is as yet unknown. This sample stems from a study of radiotherapy plus CTLA-4 blockade in lung cancer. Overall study: Across the patients, objective responses occurred in more than 15%, and disease control in approximately 30%. Study-level points and caveats: The authors reported that early blood T cell clone dynamics, with interferon-beta, best predicted response. Clones derived from tumor TCRs expanded in blood after radiotherapy plus ipilimumab.

TCRdb's table, derived via immunoSEQ multiplex PCR, lists solely in-frame clones and lacks some. Of tens of thousands of clones in the sample, about 80% were seen once. Patients in the study, people with chemo-refractory metastatic non-small-cell lung cancer, received focal radiation plus ipilimumab CTLA-4 blockade. The sample consisted of peripheral blood, taken from a patient treated with radiotherapy plus ipilimumab. The source of this sequence is a human donor with non-small cell lung cancer who had stable disease on radiotherapy plus ipilimumab.

The CDR3 nucleotides read TGTGCCAGCAGTTACTCGCGGGGCAGGGGAAGTGAAAAACTGTTTTTT. It is translated as CASSYSRGRGSEKLFF. This chain links TRBV6-5 with TRBJ1-4; tentatively, D is TRBD1 (6 bases). The CDR3 extends over 16 amino acids. Trimming removed 0 bases from V and 7 bases from J, with 15 bases in between. The V gene's germline CDR1 is MNHEY and CDR2 SVGAGI.